The sequence of this T cell receptor beta chain was determined in a study of blood T cell repertoires in COVID-19. Study in general: T cells, B-cell-depleted T cells, or PBMCs provided the cDNA or gDNA that served as material.

The data were produced by immunoSEQ multiplex PCR, yet TCRdb's version contains in-frame clones alone and is incomplete. The repertoire has around 200,000 clones, less than 85% of them found once; the top ten carry 13%. CDR3 length equals 16 residues. CDR1 and CDR2 from the germline V gene are MRHNA and SNTAGT. Trimming took 3 bases from V and 7 from J, leaving 21 bases between them. The chain recombines TRBV6-4 with TRBJ2-5; D is perhaps TRBD2 (6 bases). The sequencing sample was made of peripheral blood. The receptor was derived from a man over 45 who had recovered from COVID-19. The CDR3: CASSESLRIGGLTQYF. CDR3 sequence (DNA): TGTGCCAGCAGTGAATCGTTACGGATCGGGGGTCTGACCCAGTACTTC.